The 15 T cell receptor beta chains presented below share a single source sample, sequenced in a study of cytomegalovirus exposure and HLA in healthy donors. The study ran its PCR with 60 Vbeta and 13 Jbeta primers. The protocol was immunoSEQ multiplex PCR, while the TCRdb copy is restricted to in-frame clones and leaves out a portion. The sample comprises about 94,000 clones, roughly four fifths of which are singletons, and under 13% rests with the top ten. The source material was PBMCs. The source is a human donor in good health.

The CDR3 nucleotides read TGTGCCAGCAGTTTATCCGGCCCAGGGCCCCAGCATTTT. As protein: CASSLSGPGPQHF. The chain employs TRBV27 and TRBJ1-5; D is undetermined. V lost 0 bases, J lost 9 bases, and 9 bases lay in between. The CDR3 loop spans 13 amino acids. CDR1 MNHEY and CDR2 SMNVEV come from the germline V gene (reference sequence).

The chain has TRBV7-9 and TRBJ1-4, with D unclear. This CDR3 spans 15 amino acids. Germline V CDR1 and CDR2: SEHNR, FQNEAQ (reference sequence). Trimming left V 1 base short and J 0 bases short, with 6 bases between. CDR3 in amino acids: CASSLDSATNEKLFF. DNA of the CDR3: TGTGCCAGCAGCTTAGATTCAGCAACTAATGAAAAACTGTTTTTT.

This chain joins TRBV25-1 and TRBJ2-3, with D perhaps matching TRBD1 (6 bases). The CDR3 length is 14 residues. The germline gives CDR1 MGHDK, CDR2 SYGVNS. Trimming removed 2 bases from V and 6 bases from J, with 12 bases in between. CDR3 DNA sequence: TGTGCCAGCAGTGAACCTGGGGGCCAGGATACGCAGTATTTT. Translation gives CASSEPGGQDTQYF. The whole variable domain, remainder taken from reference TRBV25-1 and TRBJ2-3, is EADIYQTPRYLVIGTGKKITLECSQTMGHDKMYWYQQDPGMELHLIHYSYGVNSTEKGDLSSESTVSRIRTEHFPLTLESARPSHTSQYLCASSEPGGQDTQYFGPGTRLTVL.

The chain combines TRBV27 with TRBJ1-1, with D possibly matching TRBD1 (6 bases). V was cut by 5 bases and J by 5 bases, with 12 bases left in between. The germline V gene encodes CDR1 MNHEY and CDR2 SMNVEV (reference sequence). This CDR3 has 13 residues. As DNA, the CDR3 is TGTGCCAGCAGTCCCCCCGGACAGACTGAAGCTTTCTTT. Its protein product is CASSPPGQTEAFF.

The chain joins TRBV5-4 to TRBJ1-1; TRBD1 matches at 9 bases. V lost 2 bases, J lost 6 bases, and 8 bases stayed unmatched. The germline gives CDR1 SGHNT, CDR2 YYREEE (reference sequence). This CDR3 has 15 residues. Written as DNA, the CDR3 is TGTGCCAGCAGCTTAACAGGGGGCGCAGCAGCTGAAGCTTTCTTT. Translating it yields CASSLTGGAAAEAFF.

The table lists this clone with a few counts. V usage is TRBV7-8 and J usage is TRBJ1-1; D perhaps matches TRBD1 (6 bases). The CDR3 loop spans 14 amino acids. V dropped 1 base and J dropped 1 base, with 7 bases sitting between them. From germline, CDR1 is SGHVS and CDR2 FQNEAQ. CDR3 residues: CASSLGTANTEAFF. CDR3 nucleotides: TGTGCCAGCAGCTTAGGGACAGCGAACACTGAAGCTTTCTTT.

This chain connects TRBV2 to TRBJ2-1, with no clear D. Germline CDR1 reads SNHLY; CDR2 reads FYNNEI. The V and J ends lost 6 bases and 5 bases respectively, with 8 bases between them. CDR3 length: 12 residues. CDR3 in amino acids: CASRTNNNEQFF. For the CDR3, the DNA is TGTGCCAGCAGAACCAACAACAATGAGCAGTTCTTC. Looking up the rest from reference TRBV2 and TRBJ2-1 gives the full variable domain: EPEVTQTPSHQVTQMGQEVILRCVPISNHLYFYWYRQILGQKVEFLVSFYNNEISEKSEIFDDQFSVERPDGSNFTLKIRSTKLEDSAMYFCASRTNNNEQFFGPGTRLTVL.

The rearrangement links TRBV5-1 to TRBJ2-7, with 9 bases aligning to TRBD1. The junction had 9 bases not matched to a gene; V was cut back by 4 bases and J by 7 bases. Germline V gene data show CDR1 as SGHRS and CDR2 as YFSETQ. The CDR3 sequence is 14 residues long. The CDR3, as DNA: TGCGCCAGCAGCCTGGGACAGGGTAGAGGGGAGCAGTACTTC. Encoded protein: CASSLGQGRGEQYF.

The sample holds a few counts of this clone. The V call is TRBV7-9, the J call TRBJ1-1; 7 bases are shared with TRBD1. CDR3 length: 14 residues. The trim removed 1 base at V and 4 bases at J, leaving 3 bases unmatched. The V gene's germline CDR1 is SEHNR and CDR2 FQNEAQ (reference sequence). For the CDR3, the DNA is TGTGCCAGCAGCTTAGACAGGGGAGGCACTGAAGCTTTCTTT. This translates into CASSLDRGGTEAFF.

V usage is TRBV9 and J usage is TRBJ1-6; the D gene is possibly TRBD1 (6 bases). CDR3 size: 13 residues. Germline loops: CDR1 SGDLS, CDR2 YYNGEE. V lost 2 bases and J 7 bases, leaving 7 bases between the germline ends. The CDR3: CASSVDRNSPLHF. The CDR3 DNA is TGTGCCAGCAGCGTCGACAGGAATTCACCCCTCCACTTT.

CDR3 residues: CASMGTRGYGYTF. The CDR3 nucleotides read TGTGCCAGCATGGGGACGAGGGGGTATGGCTACACCTTC. The chain combines TRBV28 with TRBJ1-2, with TRBD1 as a possible D gene (6 bases). CDR3 size: 13 residues. V was trimmed by 7 bases and J by 5 bases, leaving 14 bases between them. Germline CDR1 and CDR2: MDHEN and SYDVKM.

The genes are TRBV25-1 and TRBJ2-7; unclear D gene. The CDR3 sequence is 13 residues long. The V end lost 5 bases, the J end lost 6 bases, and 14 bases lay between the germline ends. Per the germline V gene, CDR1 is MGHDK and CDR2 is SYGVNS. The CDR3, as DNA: TGTGCCAGCAGTTCGTTCGGTTCAGGCGAGCAGTACTTC. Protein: CASSSFGSGEQYF.

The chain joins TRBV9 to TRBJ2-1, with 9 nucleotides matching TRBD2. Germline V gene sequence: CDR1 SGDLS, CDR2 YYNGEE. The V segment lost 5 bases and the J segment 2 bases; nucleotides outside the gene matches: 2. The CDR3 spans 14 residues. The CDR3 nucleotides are TGTGCCAGCAGTAGACTAGCGGCCTACAATGAGCAGTTCTTC. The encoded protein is CASSRLAAYNEQFF.

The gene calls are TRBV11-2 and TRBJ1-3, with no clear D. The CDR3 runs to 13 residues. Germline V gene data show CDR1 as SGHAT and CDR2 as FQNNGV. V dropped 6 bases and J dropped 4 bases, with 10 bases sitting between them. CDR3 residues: CASSKGGGNTIYF. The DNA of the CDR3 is TGTGCCAGCAGTAAGGGCGGGGGAAACACCATATATTTT.

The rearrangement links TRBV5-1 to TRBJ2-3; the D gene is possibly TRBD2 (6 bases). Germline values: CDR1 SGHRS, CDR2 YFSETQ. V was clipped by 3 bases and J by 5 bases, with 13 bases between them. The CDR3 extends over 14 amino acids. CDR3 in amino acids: CASSWDSTGDTQYF. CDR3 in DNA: TGCGCCAGCAGCTGGGACTCCACCGGAGATACGCAGTATTTT.